These 13 T cell receptor beta chains were sequenced from one sample in a study of blood T cell repertoires in COVID-19 (dated by TCRdb to about 2020). Libraries were built with the immunoSEQ multiplex PCR assay. The source is immuneACCESS, and TCRdb retained only in-frame sequences with V and J called. Part of the clones is not carried over; for the studies checked, unresolved V genes explain less than half of this, and the remainder is unexplained. The sample data list under 170,000 clones, and roughly 84% of these were observed just once. The biggest ten clones account for roughly 2.2% of the sample. Sequencing was done on a sample of peripheral blood. Source of these receptors: a man between 65 and 85 years old with acute or convalescent COVID-19.

This chain connects TRBV6-5 to TRBJ1-4; no clear D. This CDR3 has 14 residues. Trimming left V 4 bases short and J 0 bases short, with 6 bases between. Germline V CDR1 and CDR2: MNHEY, SVGAGI. CDR3 bases: TGTGCCAGCAGTTCAGTTGCAACTAATGAAAAACTGTTTTTT. Amino acid sequence: CASSSVATNEKLFF.

The chain uses TRBV27 and TRBJ1-1; 10 bases align to TRBD1. Germline V gene lookup returns CDR1 MNHEY and CDR2 SMNVEV (reference sequence). CDR3 size: 15 residues. Trimming removed 4 bases from V and 3 bases from J; junction bases left unmatched: 5. The CDR3 loop is CASSSRTGGDTEAFF. In DNA form, the CDR3 reads TGTGCCAGCAGTTCTAGGACAGGGGGAGACACTGAAGCTTTCTTT.

The CDR3 DNA is TGCGCCAGCAGCTTGGGTTCGGGGACTATCAATGAGCAGTTCTTC. Residues: CASSLGSGTINEQFF. The chain carries TRBV5-1 and TRBJ2-1; TRBD2 matches at 7 bases. V shed 0 bases, J shed 6 bases, and the junction held 6 bases outside the gene matches. The CDR3 spans 15 residues. The germline V gene has CDR1 SGHRS and CDR2 YFSETQ. Filled out from reference TRBV5-1 and TRBJ2-1, the complete variable domain reads KAGVTQTPRYLIKTRGQQVTLSCSPISGHRSVSWYQQTPGQGLQFLFEYFSETQRNKGNFPGRFSGRQFSNSRSEMNVSTLELGDSALYLCASSLGSGTINEQFFGPGTRLTVL.

The chain recombines TRBV24-1 with TRBJ2-1; no clear D. CDR1 and CDR2 (germline): KGHDR, SFDVKD. Between the trimmed V and J ends, which lost 4 bases and 3 bases, there was a span of 9 bases. The CDR3 contains 14 residues. DNA for the CDR3: TGTGCCACCAGTGAGCCAGACATCTACAATGAGCAGTTCTTC. It translates to CATSEPDIYNEQFF.

This sequence joins TRBV7-9 and TRBJ2-5, with TRBD2 as a possible D gene (5 bases). V lost 1 base to trimming and J lost 4 bases, with 13 bases between them. The CDR3 has 15 residues. CDR1 is SEHNR and CDR2 is FQNEAQ in the germline V gene (reference sequence). CDR3 protein: CASSLGYSGPETQYF. The DNA of the CDR3 is TGTGCCAGCAGCTTAGGTTACAGCGGCCCAGAGACCCAGTACTTC. The whole variable domain, remainder taken from reference TRBV7-9 and TRBJ2-5, is DTGVSQNPRHKITKRGQNVTFRCDPISEHNRLYWYRQTLGQGPEFLTYFQNEAQLEKSRLLSDRFSAERPKGSFSTLEIQRTEQGDSAMYLCASSLGYSGPETQYFGPGTRLLVL.

The V call is TRBV19, the J call TRBJ2-1, with D perhaps matching TRBD2 (6 bases). V lost 6 bases, J lost 4 bases, and 10 bases lay in between. CDR1 and CDR2 from the germline V gene are LNHDA and SQIVND (reference sequence). The CDR3 is made up of 13 amino acids. The CDR3: CASRSGGYNEQFF. The CDR3 bases are TGTGCCAGTAGGTCCGGGGGATACAATGAGCAGTTCTTC.

The gene calls are TRBV3-1 (or the pseudogene TRBV3-2) and TRBJ2-1, with TRBD2 matching over 13 bases. V trimming: 4 bases; J trimming: 5 bases; junction bases outside the gene matches: 5. The germline V gene has CDR1 LGHDT and CDR2 YNNKEL (reference sequence). The CDR3 consists of 16 residues. The CDR3 here is CASSPPGTSGNNEQFF. The CDR3 DNA is TGTGCCAGCAGCCCCCCAGGGACTAGCGGGAACAATGAGCAGTTCTTC.

This clone occurred once. The V and J genes are TRBV19 and TRBJ2-7; 11 positions agree with TRBD1. V lost 6 bases, J lost 4 bases, and 5 bases stayed unmatched. Germline V CDR1 and CDR2: LNHDA, SQIVND (reference sequence). CDR3 length: 14 amino acids. The CDR3 sequence: CASRDRGRPYEQYF. CDR3 in DNA: TGTGCCAGTAGGGACAGGGGGCGACCTTACGAGCAGTACTTC.

The chain combines TRBV7-9 with TRBJ2-3; D gene ambiguous. The V gene lost 5 bases and the J gene lost 0 bases, with 9 bases spanning the gap. The CDR3 length is 14 residues. Per germline, CDR1 SEHNR and CDR2 FQNEAQ (reference sequence). Here the CDR3 DNA reads TGTGCCAGCAGCCGAACGACTAGCACAGATACGCAGTATTTT. Amino acids: CASSRTTSTDTQYF.

V usage is TRBV19 and J usage is TRBJ1-2, with D possibly being TRBD1 (5 bases). The CDR3 has 12 residues. CDR1 is LNHDA, CDR2 SQIVND, per germline (reference sequence). V was cut by 7 bases and J by 7 bases, with 13 bases left in between. The chain's CDR3 is CASMERGGGYTF. The DNA for the CDR3 is TGTGCCAGTATGGAAAGGGGCGGTGGCTACACCTTC.

The rearrangement joins TRBV6-6 to TRBJ2-1; perhaps TRBD1 as D (7 bases). The CDR3 has 15 residues. Trimming stripped 4 bases from V and 6 bases from J, with 16 bases between. The germline gives CDR1 MNHNY, CDR2 SVGAGI (reference sequence). The CDR3 DNA follows: TGTGCCAGCAGTTTGACAGGGACTCTAGTCAATGAGCAGTTCTTC. This sequence encodes CASSLTGTLVNEQFF.

The gene calls are TRBV10-3 and TRBJ2-2; TRBD1 aligns across 11 bases. CDR3 length: 18 amino acids. Looked up from germline, CDR1 is ENHRY and CDR2 is SYGVKD. V dropped 3 bases and J dropped 5; count of bases not matched to a gene: 11. The chain's CDR3 is CAISDSISGQGGTGELFF. DNA of the CDR3: TGTGCCATCAGTGATTCCATCTCGGGACAGGGGGGGACCGGGGAGCTGTTTTTT.

The chain combines TRBV7-6 with TRBJ2-1; 8 bases map to TRBD1. J gave up 4 bases and V 0 bases, and 2 bases lay outside the gene matches. The CDR3 sequence is 15 residues long. The V gene's germline CDR1 is SGHVS and CDR2 FNYEAQ. The CDR3 protein is CASSLAQGAYNEQFF. The DNA for the CDR3 is TGTGCCAGCAGCTTAGCCCAGGGGGCATACAATGAGCAGTTCTTC.